These 28 T cell receptor beta chains were sequenced from one sample in a study of T cell responses to AZD1222 COVID-19 vaccine. Profiling relied on immunoSEQ multiplex PCR, and the TCRdb table lists in-frame clones only, not all of them. The sample lists 85,000 to 130,000 clones; 85% to 90% were seen once. Source: peripheral blood, taken on day 0 of AZD1222 vaccination. These receptors were collected from an adult in good health.

The V and J genes are TRBV6-5 and TRBJ1-3; D ambiguous. V was shortened by 6 bases and J by 7 bases, with 13 bases between the two germline ends. Germline V gene data show CDR1 as MNHEY and CDR2 as SVGAGI. The CDR3 covers 13 residues. CDR3 loop: CASSPSGSNTIYF. CDR3 coding DNA: TGTGCCAGCAGCCCCTCGGGGTCCAACACCATATATTTT.

In DNA form, the CDR3 reads TGTGCCAGTAGTATCATCAGGGAGGATCAGCCCCAGCATTTT. Its protein product is CASSIIREDQPQHF. This chain uses TRBV19 with TRBJ1-5; TRBD1 might be the D (5 bases). The CDR3 is 14 amino acids. V dropped 3 bases and J dropped 5 bases, with 11 bases sitting between them. The V gene's germline CDR1 is LNHDA and CDR2 SQIVND (reference sequence).

This clone was seen once. The rearrangement joins TRBV19 to TRBJ2-3; D is possibly TRBD1 (6 bases). CDR1 and CDR2 (germline): LNHDA, SQIVND (reference sequence). The CDR3 contains 14 residues. Trimming pared 3 bases from V and 1 base from J, leaving 8 bases between. CDR3 protein: CASSMRQGTDTQYF. The DNA for the CDR3 is TGTGCCAGTAGTATGCGACAGGGCACAGATACGCAGTATTTT.

The rearrangement uses TRBV11-2 and TRBJ2-2; D is unresolved. The germline gives CDR1 SGHAT, CDR2 FQNNGV. The ends were cut back, 6 bases at V and 1 base at J, with 3 bases in the middle. This CDR3 is built from 12 residues. DNA for the CDR3: TGTGCCAGCAGGCTGAACACCGGGGAGCTGTTTTTT. Translated: CASRLNTGELFF.

The chain links TRBV19 to TRBJ1-1; D is perhaps TRBD1 (6 bases). CDR1 LNHDA and CDR2 SQIVND come from the germline V gene (reference sequence). Trimming took off 4 bases at V and 4 bases at J, with 10 bases between the two ends. This CDR3 comprises 13 residues. Here the CDR3 reads CASSNTGITEAFF. The CDR3 DNA reads TGTGCCAGTAGTAACACAGGGATCACTGAAGCTTTCTTT.

In nucleotides, the CDR3 is TGTGCCAGCCGGACAGGGGGGTCCTATGGCTACACCTTC. This codes for CASRTGGSYGYTF. The rearrangement joins TRBV27 to TRBJ1-2; 10 bases agree with TRBD1. The V segment lost 8 bases and the J segment 4 bases; nucleotides outside the gene matches: 4. Looked up from germline, CDR1 is MNHEY and CDR2 is SMNVEV (reference sequence). The CDR3 sequence is 13 residues long.

The rearrangement links TRBV27 to TRBJ1-2, with TRBD1 matching 9 bases. The CDR3 runs to 16 residues. Germline V gene sequence: CDR1 MNHEY, CDR2 SMNVEV (reference sequence). J was trimmed by 8 bases and V by 4 bases; bases with no gene match: 14. This CDR3 reads CASSSLGDRENPGYTF. CDR3 sequence (DNA): TGTGCCAGCAGTTCATTAGGGGACAGGGAAAACCCCGGCTACACCTTC.

The rearrangement links TRBV7-2 to TRBJ2-2, with 7 bases that match TRBD1. Germline-derived CDR1 and CDR2 are SGHTA and FQGNSA. V lost 3 bases and J lost 8; bases outside the gene matches: 9. The length of the CDR3 is 15 residues. CDR3 nucleotide sequence: TGTGCCAGCAGCTTCACAGGGGACGGAATAGGGGAGCTGTTTTTT. This sequence encodes CASSFTGDGIGELFF.

The gene calls are TRBV19 and TRBJ2-7; 7 bases map to TRBD1. This CDR3 is 12 amino acids long. The ends lost 5 bases at V and 7 bases at J; junction bases unmatched: 5. Germline V gene data show CDR1 as LNHDA and CDR2 as SQIVND (reference sequence). The CDR3 region is CASSQGVGEQYF. The CDR3 DNA follows: TGTGCCAGTAGTCAGGGGGTAGGGGAGCAGTACTTC.

This clone showed up just once. The V gene is TRBV19, the J gene TRBJ1-2; D unclear. Per germline, CDR1 LNHDA and CDR2 SQIVND (reference sequence). The CDR3 is made up of 12 amino acids. With 5 bases removed from V and 2 bases from J, the gap between germline ends came to 6 bases. DNA for the CDR3: TGTGCCAGTAGTCTCATAAACTATGGCTACACCTTC. This translates into CASSLINYGYTF.

The rearrangement links TRBV28 to TRBJ1-1, with 9 bases aligning to TRBD1. Germline trimming cut 6 bases from V and 1 base from J; bases unmatched to any gene: 15. The CDR3 is 18 residues long. CDR1 and CDR2 (germline): MDHEN, SYDVKM. As DNA, the CDR3 is TGTGCCAGCAGGGGGACAGGGCCGACAGGTATAGGGAACACTGAAGCTTTCTTT. Protein product: CASRGTGPTGIGNTEAFF.

The chain carries TRBV7-9 and TRBJ1-5; D not certain. Germline values: CDR1 SEHNR, CDR2 FQNEAQ (reference sequence). The CDR3 has 15 amino acids. Trimming removed 5 bases from V and 0 bases from J, with 11 bases in between. The chain's CDR3 is CASSEGGLSNQPQHF. In nucleotides, the CDR3 is TGTGCCAGCAGCGAAGGAGGACTTAGCAATCAGCCCCAGCATTTT. Filled out from reference TRBV7-9 and TRBJ1-5, the complete variable domain reads DTGVSQNPRHKITKRGQNVTFRCDPISEHNRLYWYRQTLGQGPEFLTYFQNEAQLEKSRLLSDRFSAERPKGSFSTLEIQRTEQGDSAMYLCASSEGGLSNQPQHFGDGTRLSIL.

The rearrangement uses TRBV6-5 and TRBJ2-6; D gene uncertain. The CDR3 contains 15 residues. V was cut by 2 bases and J by 0 bases, with 5 bases left in between. Germline loops: CDR1 MNHEY, CDR2 SVGAGI. The CDR3 DNA reads TGTGCCAGCAGTTACGATTTCTCTGGGGCCAACGTCCTGACTTTC. Residues: CASSYDFSGANVLTF.

The chain recombines TRBV7-9 with TRBJ2-2; D is ambiguous. This CDR3 comprises 13 residues. Trimming left V 2 bases short and J 8 bases short, with 9 bases between. CDR1 and CDR2 (germline): SEHNR, FQNEAQ (reference sequence). The CDR3 sequence is CASSLPRGGELFF. Here the CDR3 DNA reads TGTGCCAGCAGCTTACCCCGAGGAGGGGAGCTGTTTTTT.

This clone showed up just once. The genes are TRBV7-8 and TRBJ1-3; D gene unclear. Between the trimmed V and J ends, which lost 1 base and 4 bases, there was a span of 11 bases. Germline V CDR1 and CDR2: SGHVS, FQNEAQ. This CDR3 spans 15 amino acids. The CDR3 here is CASSLVGDGGNTIYF. In DNA, the CDR3 is TGTGCCAGCAGCTTAGTAGGCGATGGAGGAAACACCATATATTTT.

The chain links TRBV12-3 or TRBV12-4 to TRBJ2-7; D is uncertain. There are 12 residues in the CDR3. Trimming took 5 bases from V and 1 from J, leaving 6 bases between them. CDR3 nucleotide sequence: TGTGCCAGCAGTCTCACTTCCTACGAGCAGTACTTC. It encodes CASSLTSYEQYF.

This sequence joins TRBV3-1 (or the pseudogene TRBV3-2) and TRBJ2-1; the match to TRBD1 covers 7 bases. This CDR3 comprises 15 residues. Germline V gene data show CDR1 as LGHDT and CDR2 as YNNKEL (reference sequence). The V segment lost 3 bases and the J segment 10 bases; nucleotides outside the gene matches: 12. In DNA, the CDR3 is TGTGCCAGCAGCCAGCGACTAAACCGGGACAGAGAGCAGTTCTTC. Protein: CASSQRLNRDREQFF.

The rearrangement links TRBV7-8 to TRBJ1-1; perhaps TRBD1 as D (6 bases). Looked up from germline, CDR1 is SGHVS and CDR2 is FQNEAQ. The CDR3 totals 14 residues. V was pared by 4 bases and J by 2 bases, with 11 bases between. CDR3 residues: CASSSGQLNTEAFF. CDR3 nucleotide sequence: TGTGCCAGCAGCTCAGGACAGTTAAACACTGAAGCTTTCTTT.

V and J are TRBV28 and TRBJ1-2, with D possibly TRBD1 on 6 matching bases. Germline CDR1 reads MDHEN; CDR2 reads SYDVKM. Trimming took off 5 bases at V and 4 bases at J, with 17 bases between the two ends. The CDR3 spans 15 residues. CDR3 nucleotides: TGTGCCAGCAGTCCCTCCCTCGACAGGACCTATGGCTACACCTTC. Translation gives CASSPSLDRTYGYTF.

The chain couples TRBV19 to TRBJ2-1; D tentatively reads TRBD1 or TRBD2 (5 bases each). V lost 3 bases and J 0 bases, leaving 12 bases between the germline ends. Germline assignment: CDR1 LNHDA and CDR2 SQIVND (reference sequence). CDR3 length: 16 amino acids. CDR3 sequence: CASSIGPGSSYNEQFF. CDR3 coding DNA: TGTGCCAGTAGTATTGGTCCAGGGAGCTCCTACAATGAGCAGTTCTTC.

This chain joins TRBV5-1 and TRBJ1-1; D is possibly TRBD1 (5 bases). V was clipped by 0 bases and J by 7 bases, with 16 bases between them. This CDR3 contains 15 residues. From germline, CDR1 is SGHRS and CDR2 YFSETQ. The CDR3 reads CASSLALGARDEAFF. The CDR3 region has the DNA TGCGCCAGCAGCTTGGCCCTAGGGGCGAGGGATGAAGCTTTCTTT.

The rearrangement links TRBV4-2 to TRBJ2-3; D is unresolved. The CDR3 sequence is 14 residues long. Germline V gives CDR1 LGHNA, CDR2 YNFKEQ. The germline V and J ends were trimmed by 2 bases and 1 base, with 7 bases remaining between them. The CDR3 region is CASSQRLGTDTQYF. For the CDR3, the DNA is TGTGCCAGCAGCCAAAGACTGGGCACAGATACGCAGTATTTT.

The chain couples TRBV10-3 to TRBJ1-1, with D perhaps TRBD1 (6 bases). The CDR3 is 13 amino acids. Per germline, CDR1 ENHRY and CDR2 SYGVKD. The V and J ends lost 5 bases and 2 bases respectively, with 9 bases between them. CDR3 residues: CAISQQGNTEAFF. The CDR3 bases are TGTGCCATCAGTCAACAGGGAAACACTGAAGCTTTCTTT.

The genes are TRBV9 and TRBJ2-5; D is undetermined. The germline gives CDR1 SGDLS, CDR2 YYNGEE. Deletions cut 0 bases from V and 5 bases from J, with 8 bases between. The CDR3 sequence is 13 residues long. The CDR3 loop reads CASSVAAWETQYF. CDR3 nucleotide sequence: TGTGCCAGCAGCGTAGCTGCCTGGGAGACCCAGTACTTC.

The chain combines TRBV25-1 with TRBJ2-5; 9 nucleotides align to TRBD2. V shed 7 bases and J 4 bases; nucleotides not matched to a gene: 13. Germline V gene lookup returns CDR1 MGHDK and CDR2 SYGVNS. CDR3 length equals 16 residues. The CDR3 sequence: CASTGSSGSRIETQYF. The CDR3 nucleotides are TGTGCCAGCACAGGGAGTAGCGGGAGTAGGATAGAGACCCAGTACTTC.

This chain joins TRBV29-1 and TRBJ2-3; D is uncertain. The CDR3 runs 12 residues. The germline V and J ends were trimmed by 7 bases and 4 bases, with 12 bases remaining between them. Germline V gene data show CDR1 as SQVTM and CDR2 as ANQGSEA. CDR3 protein: CSAVPLADTQYF. CDR3 bases: TGCAGCGCCGTACCCCTAGCAGATACGCAGTATTTT.

The chain employs TRBV19 and TRBJ2-1; D is unresolved. V dropped 9 bases and J dropped 4 bases, with 22 bases sitting between them. The CDR3 has 16 amino acids. Germline lookup yields CDR1 LNHDA and CDR2 SQIVND (reference sequence). The CDR3 DNA reads TGTGCCAGGAGACACTCACGGCTGAATCTTTACAATGAGCAGTTCTTC. Amino acid sequence: CARRHSRLNLYNEQFF.

The gene calls are TRBV5-1 and TRBJ2-7, with TRBD1 matching over 10 bases. CDR1 is SGHRS and CDR2 is YFSETQ in the germline V gene. The CDR3 length is 17 residues. The junction had 10 bases not matched to a gene; V was cut back by 3 bases and J by 1 base. This CDR3 reads CASSSGTGEVRSYEQYF. In nucleotides, the CDR3 is TGCGCCAGCAGCTCGGGGACAGGGGAGGTTCGTTCCTACGAGCAGTACTTC.